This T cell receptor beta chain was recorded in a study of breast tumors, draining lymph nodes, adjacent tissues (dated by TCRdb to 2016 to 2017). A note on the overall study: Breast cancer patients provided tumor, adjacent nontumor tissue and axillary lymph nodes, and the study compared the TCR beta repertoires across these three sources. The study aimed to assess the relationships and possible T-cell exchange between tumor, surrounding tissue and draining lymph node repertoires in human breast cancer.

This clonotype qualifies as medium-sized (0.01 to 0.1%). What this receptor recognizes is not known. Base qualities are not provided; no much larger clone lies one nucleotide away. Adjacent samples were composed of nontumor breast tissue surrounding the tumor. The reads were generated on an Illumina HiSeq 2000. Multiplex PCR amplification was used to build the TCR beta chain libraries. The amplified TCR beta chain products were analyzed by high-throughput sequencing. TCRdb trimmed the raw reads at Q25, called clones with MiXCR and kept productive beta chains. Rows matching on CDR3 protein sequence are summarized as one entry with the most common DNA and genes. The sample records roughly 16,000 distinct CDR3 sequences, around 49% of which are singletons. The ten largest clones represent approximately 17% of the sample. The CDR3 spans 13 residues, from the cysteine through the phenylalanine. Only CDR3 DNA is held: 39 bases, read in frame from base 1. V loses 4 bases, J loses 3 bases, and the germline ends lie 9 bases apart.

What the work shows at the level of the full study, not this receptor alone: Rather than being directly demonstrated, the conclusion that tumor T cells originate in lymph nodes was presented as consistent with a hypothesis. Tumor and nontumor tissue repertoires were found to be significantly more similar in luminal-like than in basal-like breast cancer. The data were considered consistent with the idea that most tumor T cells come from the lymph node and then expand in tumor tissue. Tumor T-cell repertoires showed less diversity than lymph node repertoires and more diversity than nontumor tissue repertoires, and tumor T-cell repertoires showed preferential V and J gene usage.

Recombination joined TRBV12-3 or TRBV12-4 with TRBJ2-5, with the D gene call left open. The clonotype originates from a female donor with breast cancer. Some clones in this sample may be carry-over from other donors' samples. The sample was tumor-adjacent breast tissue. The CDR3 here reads CASSSYGEETQYF. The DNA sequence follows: TGTGCCAGCAGTTCGTACGGAGAAGAGACCCAGTACTTC.